A single sample gave rise to the 30 T cell receptor beta chains below, sequenced in a study of monozygotic twins with inflammatory bowel disease. TCRdb re-called the 5' RACE reads and catalogs CDR3 proteins one per entry, DNA excluded. Its table records 330,000 or so distinct CDR3 sequences. Specimen: blood. Receptors originate from a human donor with ulcerative colitis or Crohn's disease, or a healthy co-twin of an affected twin (not recorded which).

The chain is built from TRBV7-8 and TRBJ1-6. The CDR3 totals 13 residues. Germline V gives CDR1 SGHVS, CDR2 FQNEAQ. This CDR3 reads CASSQKGGSPLHF.

This chain uses TRBV7-6 with TRBJ2-5; TCRdb gives TRBD2 as the D gene, but with no DNA this cannot be confirmed. The germline V gene encodes CDR1 SGHVS and CDR2 FNYEAQ. The CDR3 totals 16 residues. The CDR3 loop reads CASSLLTREFQETQYF.

The genes are TRBV5-1 and TRBJ2-1; TCRdb's D gene call, TRBD2, goes unchecked for lack of DNA. The CDR3 is made up of 14 amino acids. Germline V gene sequence: CDR1 SGHRS, CDR2 YFSETQ. The CDR3 reads CASSLTSGTNEQFF.

This sequence joins TRBV25-1 and TRBJ2-2. The CDR3 runs 12 residues. Germline loops: CDR1 MGHDK, CDR2 SYGVNS. The CDR3 loop reads CASTGKGRELFF. The full variable domain, rest sourced from reference TRBV25-1 and TRBJ2-2, is EADIYQTPRYLVIGTGKKITLECSQTMGHDKMYWYQQDPGMELHLIHYSYGVNSTEKGDLSSESTVSRIRTEHFPLTLESARPSHTSQYLCASTGKGRELFFGEGSRLTVL.

This chain connects TRBV12-3 or TRBV12-4 to TRBJ2-7; checking the TCRdb D call of TRBD1 is not possible without DNA. The CDR3 consists of 13 residues. Here the CDR3 reads CASSDRALSEQYF.

V usage is TRBV5-1 and J usage is TRBJ2-6; TCRdb designates TRBD1, a call that cannot be tested without DNA. CDR3 length equals 17 residues. Germline V lookup: CDR1 SGHRS, CDR2 YFSETQ. Here the CDR3 reads CASSFSRTVSGANVLTF.

This chain joins TRBV15 and TRBJ1-5. There are 13 residues in the CDR3. In germline, CDR1 is LNHNV, CDR2 YYDKDF (reference sequence). The CDR3 here is CATSRITNQPQHF.

The chain links TRBV7-9 to TRBJ2-5; TCRdb picks TRBD1, but there is no DNA to check that call. This CDR3 has 14 amino acids. The germline CDR1 and CDR2 sequences are SEHNR and FQNEAQ (reference sequence). The CDR3 is CASSLGWGPETQYF.

The chain uses TRBV19 and TRBJ1-1; TCRdb calls TRBD1, which cannot be checked without DNA. The CDR3 spans 14 residues. The germline gives CDR1 LNHDA, CDR2 SQIVND (reference sequence). CDR3 sequence reads: CASSLQGGRTEAFF.

The genes are TRBV7-9 and TRBJ2-3; absent DNA, TCRdb's TRBD1 call cannot be checked. The CDR3 is 14 residues long. From germline, CDR1 is SEHNR and CDR2 FQNEAQ (reference sequence). The CDR3: CASSFMGGTDTQYF.

The rearrangement uses TRBV20-1 and TRBJ2-5; the D gene TCRdb calls, TRBD1, cannot be checked with no DNA. Germline V gives CDR1 DFQATT, CDR2 SNEGSKA (reference sequence). The CDR3 runs to 12 residues. This CDR3 is CSLGRGQETQDF.

This chain connects TRBV15 to TRBJ1-2; no DNA is available, so the TRBD1 call from TCRdb remains unchecked. The CDR3 covers 15 residues. Germline lookup yields CDR1 LNHNV and CDR2 YYDKDF (reference sequence). CDR3 sequence: CATSRDKQGLGGYTF.

The chain employs TRBV4-1 and TRBJ1-1. CDR3 length: 16 amino acids. The V gene's germline CDR1 is MGHRA and CDR2 YSYEKL. The CDR3 here is CASSPHTENWNTEAFF.

This chain connects TRBV20-1 to TRBJ1-5; TCRdb's D gene call, TRBD1, goes unchecked for lack of DNA. This CDR3 spans 16 amino acids. Germline V gene data show CDR1 as DFQATT and CDR2 as SNEGSKA (reference sequence). The CDR3 protein is CSAPYDRAGGNQPQHF.

The chain is built from TRBV7-9 and TRBJ2-1; TCRdb's D call of TRBD2 is untestable without DNA. CDR1 SEHNR and CDR2 FQNEAQ come from the germline V gene (reference sequence). This CDR3 has 15 amino acids. Here the CDR3 reads CASSPPTAPNNEQFF.

The chain recombines TRBV19 with TRBJ2-3; TCRdb gives TRBD2 as the D gene, but with no DNA this cannot be confirmed. Germline CDR1 is LNHDA and CDR2 is SQIVND (reference sequence). The CDR3 totals 15 residues. CDR3: CASSTWDSSTDTQYF.

The rearrangement links TRBV15 to TRBJ1-6; the TRBD1 assignment by TCRdb is unverifiable without DNA. The CDR3 has 14 amino acids. CDR1 is LNHNV, CDR2 YYDKDF, per germline (reference sequence). CDR3 loop: CATSRVSRGSPLHF.

The chain has TRBV5-6 and TRBJ2-5; the D call of TRBD2 rests on TCRdb alone, since no DNA is present to check it. The germline V gene has CDR1 SGHDT and CDR2 YYEEEE. The CDR3 is made up of 19 amino acids. This CDR3 is CASSSSGLAGGPYQETQYF. Supplemented by reference TRBV5-6 and TRBJ2-5, the full variable domain reads DAGVTQSPTHLIKTRGQQVTLRCSPKSGHDTVSWYQQALGQGPQFIFQYYEEEERQRGNFPDRFSGHQFPNYSSELNVNALLLGDSALYLCASSSSGLAGGPYQETQYFGPGTRLLVL.

The chain links TRBV20-1 to TRBJ2-3; lacking DNA, the TRBD2 call made by TCRdb goes unchecked. The CDR3 length is 14 residues. Germline V gene lookup returns CDR1 DFQATT and CDR2 SNEGSKA (reference sequence). The CDR3 sequence is CSAREAGSRNTQYF.

The gene calls are TRBV19 and TRBJ1-2. The germline CDR1 and CDR2 sequences are LNHDA and SQIVND (reference sequence). This CDR3 is built from 12 residues. This CDR3 is CASSMFRYGYTF.

CDR3 in amino acids: CSASPTNTGELFF. J is TRBJ2-2 and V is TRBV20-1. Germline values: CDR1 DFQATT, CDR2 SNEGSKA (reference sequence). The length of the CDR3 is 13 residues.

The chain employs TRBV7-2 and TRBJ1-6; TCRdb outputs TRBD1, but without DNA this stays unchecked. The CDR3 is 17 residues long. Germline assignment: CDR1 SGHTA and CDR2 FQGNSA. The CDR3 is CASSLLPRRGPNSPLHF.

The chain carries TRBV6-7 and TRBJ1-2; TCRdb returns TRBD1, unconfirmable since there is no DNA. TRBV6-7 is an ORF for which the function is uncertain. The CDR3 runs to 17 residues. This CDR3 reads CASRIRDIDSEFHGYTF.

The chain is built from TRBV12-3 or TRBV12-4 and TRBJ2-5; TCRdb returns TRBD2, unconfirmable since there is no DNA. CDR3 length: 15 residues. CDR3 amino acids: CASHVSAGGGETQYF.

The V and J genes are TRBV11-2 and TRBJ2-3. The V gene's germline CDR1 is SGHAT and CDR2 FQNNGV. This CDR3 region has 14 residues. CDR3 sequence reads: CASSLDRLADTQYF.

V and J are TRBV20-1 and TRBJ2-1; TCRdb outputs TRBD2, but without DNA this stays unchecked. CDR1 and CDR2 (germline): DFQATT, SNEGSKA (reference sequence). The CDR3 has 16 residues. This chain's CDR3 is CSANLDRGPNVNEQFF.

The rearrangement uses TRBV11-2 and TRBJ2-1; TCRdb lists TRBD1, though no DNA is available to test this call. Looked up from germline, CDR1 is SGHAT and CDR2 is FQNNGV. The CDR3 is made up of 15 amino acids. This CDR3 is CASSLYGARSLDGVF.

V is TRBV15 and J is TRBJ2-7. The CDR3 is 12 residues long. Germline loops: CDR1 LNHNV, CDR2 YYDKDF (reference sequence). CDR3 sequence: CATSRDSGEQYF.

The V and J genes are TRBV25-1 and TRBJ2-7. Germline V lookup: CDR1 MGHDK, CDR2 SYGVNS. The CDR3 covers 14 residues. This CDR3 is CASSGQGDTYEQYF.

The rearrangement uses TRBV4-2 and TRBJ2-1; TCRdb names TRBD2, which stays unverified in the absence of DNA. CDR3 length: 19 residues. Germline-derived CDR1 and CDR2 are LGHNA and YNFKEQ. CDR3 in amino acids: CASSPQTSGGPFSYNEQFF.